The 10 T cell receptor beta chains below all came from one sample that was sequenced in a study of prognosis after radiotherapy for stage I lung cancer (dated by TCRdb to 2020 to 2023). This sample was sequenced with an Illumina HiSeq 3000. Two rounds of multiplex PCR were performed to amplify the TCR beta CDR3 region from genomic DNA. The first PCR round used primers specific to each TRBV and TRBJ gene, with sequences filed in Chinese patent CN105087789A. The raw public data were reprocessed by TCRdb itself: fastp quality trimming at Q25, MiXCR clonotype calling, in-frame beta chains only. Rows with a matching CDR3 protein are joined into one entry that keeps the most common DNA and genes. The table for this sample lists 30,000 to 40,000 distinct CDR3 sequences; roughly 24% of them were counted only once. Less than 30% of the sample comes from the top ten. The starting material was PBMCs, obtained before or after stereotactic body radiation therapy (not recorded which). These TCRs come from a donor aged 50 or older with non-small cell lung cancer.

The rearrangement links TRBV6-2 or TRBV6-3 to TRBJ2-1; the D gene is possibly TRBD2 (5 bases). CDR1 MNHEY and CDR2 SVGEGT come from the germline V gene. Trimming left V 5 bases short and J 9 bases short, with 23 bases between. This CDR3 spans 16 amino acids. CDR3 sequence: CASSRLTSVRAAEQFF. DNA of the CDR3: TGTGCCAGCAGTCGCTTGACCAGCGTGAGGGCCGCTGAGCAGTTCTTC.

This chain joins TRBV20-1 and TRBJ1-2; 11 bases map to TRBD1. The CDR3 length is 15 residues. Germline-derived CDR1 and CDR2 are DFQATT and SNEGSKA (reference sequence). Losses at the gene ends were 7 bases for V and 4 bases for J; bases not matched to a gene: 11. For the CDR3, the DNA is TGCAGTGACACCTGGTCGGGGACAGGGGGCTATGGCTACACCTTC. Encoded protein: CSDTWSGTGGYGYTF.

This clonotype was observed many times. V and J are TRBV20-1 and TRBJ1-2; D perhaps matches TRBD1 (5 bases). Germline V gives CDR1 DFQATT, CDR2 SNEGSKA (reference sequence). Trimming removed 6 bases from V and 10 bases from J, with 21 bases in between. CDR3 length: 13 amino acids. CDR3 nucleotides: TGCAGTGCCCCCCGGCAGGGTTTAAGTTCCTACACCTTC. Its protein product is CSAPRQGLSSYTF.

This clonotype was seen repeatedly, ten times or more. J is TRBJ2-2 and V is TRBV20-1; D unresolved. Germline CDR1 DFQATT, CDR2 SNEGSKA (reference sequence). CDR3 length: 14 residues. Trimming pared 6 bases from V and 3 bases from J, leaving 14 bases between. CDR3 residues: CSARRTAYTGELFF. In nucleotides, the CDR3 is TGCAGTGCCCGGCGGACGGCTTACACCGGGGAGCTGTTTTTT.

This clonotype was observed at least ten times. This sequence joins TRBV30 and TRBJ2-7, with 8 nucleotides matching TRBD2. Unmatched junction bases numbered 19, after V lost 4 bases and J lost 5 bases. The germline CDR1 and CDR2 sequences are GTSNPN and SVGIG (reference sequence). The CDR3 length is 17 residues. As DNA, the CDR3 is TGTGCCTGGACCCCTCTCGGGGGGGGGCGGCCAACGGACGAGCAGTACTTC. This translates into CAWTPLGGGRPTDEQYF.

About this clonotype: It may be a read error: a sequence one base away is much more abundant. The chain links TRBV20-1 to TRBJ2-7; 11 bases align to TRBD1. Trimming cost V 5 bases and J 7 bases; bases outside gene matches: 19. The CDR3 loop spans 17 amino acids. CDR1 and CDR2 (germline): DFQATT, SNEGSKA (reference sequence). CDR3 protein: CSAVDRGHTRLPGEQYF. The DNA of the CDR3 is TGCAGTGCTGTGGACAGGGGGCATACTAGACTCCCTGGGGAGCAGTACTTC.

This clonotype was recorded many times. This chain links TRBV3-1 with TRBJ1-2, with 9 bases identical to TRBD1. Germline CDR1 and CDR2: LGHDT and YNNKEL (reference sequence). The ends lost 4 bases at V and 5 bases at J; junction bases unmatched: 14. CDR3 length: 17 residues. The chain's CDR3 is CASSPEIRTGVGYGYTF. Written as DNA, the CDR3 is TGTGCCAGCAGCCCAGAAATTAGGACAGGGGTGGGGTATGGCTACACCTTC.

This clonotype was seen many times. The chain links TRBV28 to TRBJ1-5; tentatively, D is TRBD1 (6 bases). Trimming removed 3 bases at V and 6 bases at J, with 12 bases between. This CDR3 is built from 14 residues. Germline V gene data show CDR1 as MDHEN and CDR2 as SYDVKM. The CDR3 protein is CASSLVGGGQPQHF. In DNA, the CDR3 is TGTGCCAGCAGTTTGGTGGGGGGCGGTCAGCCCCAGCATTTT.

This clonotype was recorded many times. The CDR3 here is CAAPRTGMDTDTQYF. Written as DNA, the CDR3 is TGTGCCGCACCTCGAACGGGGATGGATACAGATACGCAGTATTTT. The chain couples TRBV28 to TRBJ2-3, with a tentative D call TRBD2 (5 bases). Deletions cut 11 bases from V and 3 bases from J, with 21 bases between. Germline loops: CDR1 MDHEN, CDR2 SYDVKM. The CDR3 contains 15 residues.

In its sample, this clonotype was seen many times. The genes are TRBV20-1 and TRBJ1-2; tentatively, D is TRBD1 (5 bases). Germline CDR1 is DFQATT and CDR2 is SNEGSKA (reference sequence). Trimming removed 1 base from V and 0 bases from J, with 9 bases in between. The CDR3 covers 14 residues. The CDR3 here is CSARALGPNYGYTF. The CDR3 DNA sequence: TGCAGTGCTAGAGCGTTGGGGCCTAACTATGGCTACACCTTC.